This TCR beta chain comes out of a study of cytomegalovirus exposure and HLA in healthy donors. Overall study results and limits: Donor immune exposure was known only as CMV serostatus.

On this clone itself: Antigen unknown.

Vbeta (60) and Jbeta (13) primers were used in the PCR. Sequencing used immunoSEQ multiplex PCR; TCRdb keeps in-frame clones, though not all of them. The table shows approximately 120,000 clones, with approximately 81% occurring only once. Trimming removed 0 bases at V and 4 bases at J, with 18 bases between. CDR1 MRHNA and CDR2 SNTAGT come from the germline V gene. The CDR3 contains 17 residues. V gene TRBV6-4 combines with J gene TRBJ1-2; D might be TRBD1 (5 bases). The TCR sequence derives from a young man in good health and CMV-seropositive. The sequenced material came from PBMCs. The CDR3 bases are TGTGCCAGCAGTGACTCAGGGGCAATACAGAATACCTATGGCTACACCTTC. The encoded protein is CASSDSGAIQNTYGYTF.